Shown below are 9 T cell receptor beta chains from a single sample sequenced in a study of T-cell memory formation after mild COVID-19. TCRdb reanalysed the 5' RACE reads using MiXCR and keeps one entry per CDR3 protein. Among around 340,000 distinct CDR3 sequences listed, under 25% were seen once. The specimen sequenced was PBMCs or a T cell subset sorted from them (not recorded which). These receptors originate from an adult woman who had mild COVID-19 (a few samples of this study predate the infection). Cell type and time point are not known.

The CDR3 region is CASSRTGWNNEKLFF. In nucleotides, the CDR3 is TGTGCCAGCAGCCGGACAGGTTGGAATAATGAAAAACTGTTTTTT. This chain links TRBV3-1 with TRBJ1-4; 7 positions agree with TRBD1. V shed 4 bases and J 4 bases; nucleotides not matched to a gene: 6. This CDR3 region has 15 residues. CDR1 and CDR2 (germline): LGHDT, YNNKEL (reference sequence).

This chain connects TRBV19 to TRBJ2-1; D is perhaps TRBD2 (6 bases). Looked up from germline, CDR1 is LNHDA and CDR2 is SQIVND (reference sequence). The length of the CDR3 is 16 residues. With 0 bases removed from V and 2 bases from J, the gap between germline ends came to 11 bases. The CDR3 nucleotides are TGTGCCAGTAGTATAGATGGGGAGCGGGCCTACAATGAGCAGTTCTTC. Translated: CASSIDGERAYNEQFF.

This rearrangement joins TRBV4-3 to TRBJ2-3, with 7 bases aligning to TRBD1. The CDR3 length is 16 residues. Trimming took 4 bases from V and 4 from J; bases not matched to a gene: 11. Per the germline V gene, CDR1 is LGHNA and CDR2 is YSLEER. The CDR3 loop reads CASSPGTVGNSDTQYF. The CDR3 bases are TGCGCCAGCAGCCCGGGGACAGTTGGGAACTCAGATACGCAGTATTTT.

The gene calls are TRBV20-1 and TRBJ1-5; TRBD1 might be the D (5 bases). The CDR3 is made up of 13 amino acids. V gave up 3 bases and J gave up 1 base, with 7 bases separating them. Germline loops: CDR1 DFQATT, CDR2 SNEGSKA (reference sequence). CDR3 nucleotide sequence: TGCAGTGCTAGCGGGGACAGCAATCAGCCCCAGCATTTT. Its translation is CSASGDSNQPQHF.

This clonotype was recorded a few times. The junction shows a germline mismatch at one end, possibly a read error. The gene calls are TRBV20-1 and TRBJ2-5; D perhaps matches TRBD1 (6 bases). Germline V CDR1 and CDR2: DFQATT, SNEGSKA (reference sequence). This CDR3 comprises 11 residues. CDR3: CSAHREDTQYF. The CDR3 coding sequence is TGCAGTGCCCACAGGGAAGATACCCAGTACTTC.

J is TRBJ2-7 and V is TRBV4-1, with no clear D. Trimming cost V 0 bases and J 12 bases, with 21 bases left between them. The CDR3 consists of 15 residues. Germline loops: CDR1 MGHRA, CDR2 YSYEKL. The CDR3 protein is CASSQDPLAPLVLYF. In DNA form, the CDR3 reads TGCGCCAGCAGCCAAGATCCACTCGCACCGCTCGTGCTGTACTTC.

This clonotype was counted between two and nine times. This chain joins TRBV10-3 and TRBJ1-1; D is possibly TRBD1 (6 bases). This CDR3 has 13 residues. V lost 0 bases and J 4 bases, leaving 6 bases between the germline ends. CDR1 ENHRY and CDR2 SYGVKD come from the germline V gene. CDR3 sequence reads: CAISESTGTEAFF. CDR3 sequence (DNA): TGTGCCATCAGTGAGTCGACAGGCACTGAAGCTTTCTTT.

This chain uses TRBV29-1 with TRBJ2-1; 12 bases fit TRBD2. Germline CDR1 SQVTM, CDR2 ANQGSEA. V gave up 4 bases and J gave up 7 bases; unmatched junction bases: 5. The CDR3 extends over 14 amino acids. The chain's CDR3 is CSVGRTSGVNEQFF. In DNA form, the CDR3 reads TGCAGCGTTGGGAGGACTAGCGGGGTGAATGAGCAGTTCTTC.

This rearrangement joins TRBV7-6 to TRBJ2-1; D remains ambiguous. The CDR3 runs to 12 residues. V lost 5 bases and J 5 bases, leaving 7 bases between the germline ends. Germline V gene lookup returns CDR1 SGHVS and CDR2 FNYEAQ. DNA of the CDR3: TGTGCCAGCAGCACGAACAACAATGAGCAGTTCTTC. It encodes CASSTNNNEQFF.